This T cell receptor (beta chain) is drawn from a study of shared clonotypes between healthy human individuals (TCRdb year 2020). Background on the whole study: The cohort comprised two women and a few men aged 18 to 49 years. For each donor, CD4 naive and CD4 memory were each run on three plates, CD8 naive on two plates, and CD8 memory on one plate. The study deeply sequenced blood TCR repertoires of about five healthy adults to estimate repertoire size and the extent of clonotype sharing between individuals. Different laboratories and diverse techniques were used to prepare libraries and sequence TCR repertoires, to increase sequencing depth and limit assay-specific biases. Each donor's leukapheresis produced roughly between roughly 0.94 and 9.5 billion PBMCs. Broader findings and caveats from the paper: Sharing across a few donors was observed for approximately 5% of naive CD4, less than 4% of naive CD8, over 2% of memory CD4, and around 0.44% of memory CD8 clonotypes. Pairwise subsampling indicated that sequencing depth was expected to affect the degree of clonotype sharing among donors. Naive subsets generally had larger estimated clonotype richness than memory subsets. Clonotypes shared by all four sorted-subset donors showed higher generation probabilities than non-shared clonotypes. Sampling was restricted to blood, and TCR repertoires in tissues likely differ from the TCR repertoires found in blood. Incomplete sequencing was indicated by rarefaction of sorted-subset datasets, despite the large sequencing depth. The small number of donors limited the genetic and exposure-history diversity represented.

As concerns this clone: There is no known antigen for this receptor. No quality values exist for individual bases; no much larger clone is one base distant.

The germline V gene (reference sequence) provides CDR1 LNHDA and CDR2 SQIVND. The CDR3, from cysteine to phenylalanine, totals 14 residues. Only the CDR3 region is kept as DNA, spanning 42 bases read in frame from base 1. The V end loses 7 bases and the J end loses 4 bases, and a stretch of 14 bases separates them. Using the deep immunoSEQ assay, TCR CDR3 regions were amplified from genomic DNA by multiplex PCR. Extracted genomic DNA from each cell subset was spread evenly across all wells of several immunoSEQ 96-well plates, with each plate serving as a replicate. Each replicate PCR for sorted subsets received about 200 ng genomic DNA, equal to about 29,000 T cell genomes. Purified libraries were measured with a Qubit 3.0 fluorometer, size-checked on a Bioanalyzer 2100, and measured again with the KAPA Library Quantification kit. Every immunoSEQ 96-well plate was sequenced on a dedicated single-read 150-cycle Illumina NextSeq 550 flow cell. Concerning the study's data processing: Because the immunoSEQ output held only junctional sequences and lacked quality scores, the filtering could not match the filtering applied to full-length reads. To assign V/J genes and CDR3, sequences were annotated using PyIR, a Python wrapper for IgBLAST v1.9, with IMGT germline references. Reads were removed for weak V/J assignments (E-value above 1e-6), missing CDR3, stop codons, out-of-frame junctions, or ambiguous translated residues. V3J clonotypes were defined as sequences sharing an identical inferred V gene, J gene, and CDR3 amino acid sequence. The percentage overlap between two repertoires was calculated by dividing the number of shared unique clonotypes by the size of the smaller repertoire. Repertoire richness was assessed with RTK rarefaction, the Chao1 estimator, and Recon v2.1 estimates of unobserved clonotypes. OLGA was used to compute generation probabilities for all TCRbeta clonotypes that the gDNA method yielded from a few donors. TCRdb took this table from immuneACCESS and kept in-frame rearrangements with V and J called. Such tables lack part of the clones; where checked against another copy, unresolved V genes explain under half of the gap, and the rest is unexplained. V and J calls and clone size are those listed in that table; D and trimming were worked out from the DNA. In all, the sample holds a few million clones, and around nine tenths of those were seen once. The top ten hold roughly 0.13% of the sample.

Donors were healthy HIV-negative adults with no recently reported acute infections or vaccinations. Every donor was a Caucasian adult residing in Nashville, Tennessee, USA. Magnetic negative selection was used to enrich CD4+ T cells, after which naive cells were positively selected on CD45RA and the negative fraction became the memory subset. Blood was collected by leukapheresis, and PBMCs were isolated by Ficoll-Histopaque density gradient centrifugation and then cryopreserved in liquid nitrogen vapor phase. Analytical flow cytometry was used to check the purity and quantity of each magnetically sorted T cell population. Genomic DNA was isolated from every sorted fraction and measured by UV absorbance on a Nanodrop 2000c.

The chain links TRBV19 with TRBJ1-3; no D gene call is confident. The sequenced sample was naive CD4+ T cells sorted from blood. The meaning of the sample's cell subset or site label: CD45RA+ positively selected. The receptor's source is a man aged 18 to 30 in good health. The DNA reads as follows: TGTGCCAGTAACCCCGGACCGACGGGAAACACCATATATTTT. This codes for CASNPGPTGNTIYF.